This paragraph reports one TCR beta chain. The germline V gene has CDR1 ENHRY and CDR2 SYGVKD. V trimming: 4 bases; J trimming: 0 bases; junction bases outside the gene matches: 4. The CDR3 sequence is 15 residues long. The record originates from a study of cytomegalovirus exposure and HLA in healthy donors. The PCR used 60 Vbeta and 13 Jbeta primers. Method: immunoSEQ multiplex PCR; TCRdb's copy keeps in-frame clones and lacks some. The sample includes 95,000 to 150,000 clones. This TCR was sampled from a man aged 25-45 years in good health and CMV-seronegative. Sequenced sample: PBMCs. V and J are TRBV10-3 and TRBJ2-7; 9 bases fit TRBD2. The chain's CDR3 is CAISVAGESSYEQYF. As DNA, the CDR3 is TGTGCCATCAGTGTAGCGGGAGAGAGCTCCTACGAGCAGTACTTC.